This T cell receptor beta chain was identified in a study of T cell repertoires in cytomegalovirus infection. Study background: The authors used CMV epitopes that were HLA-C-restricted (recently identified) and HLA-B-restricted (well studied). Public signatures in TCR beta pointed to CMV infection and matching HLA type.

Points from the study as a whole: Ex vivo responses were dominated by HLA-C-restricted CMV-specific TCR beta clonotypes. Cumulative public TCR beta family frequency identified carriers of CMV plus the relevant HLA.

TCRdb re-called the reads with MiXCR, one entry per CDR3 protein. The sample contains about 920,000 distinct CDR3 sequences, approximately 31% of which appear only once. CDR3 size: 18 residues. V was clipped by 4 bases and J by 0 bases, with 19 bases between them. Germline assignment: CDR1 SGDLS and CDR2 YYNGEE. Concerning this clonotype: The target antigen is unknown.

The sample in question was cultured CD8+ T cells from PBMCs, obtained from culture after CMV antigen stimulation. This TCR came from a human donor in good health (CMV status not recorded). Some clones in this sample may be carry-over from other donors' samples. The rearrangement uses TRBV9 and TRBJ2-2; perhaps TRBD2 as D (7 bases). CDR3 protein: CASSPAGGGLANTGELFF. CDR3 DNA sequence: TGTGCCAGCAGCCCCGCCGGCGGGGGCCTTGCGAACACCGGGGAGCTGTTTTTT.